Listed below are T cell receptor beta chains from one sample, sequenced in a study of Tregs in tolerant kidney transplant recipients. Libraries were prepared by immunoSEQ multiplex PCR; TCRdb keeps only in-frame clonotypes and omits some of them. The table records roughly 80,000 clones, about 91% of them present only once. Source: CD4+ T cells from blood (PBMCs), taken 24 months after the transplant. Source of these receptors: a human patient who received a combined kidney and bone marrow transplant. A share of the T cells may be of graft donor origin. CDR3s include the opening cysteine and the closing phenylalanine or tryptophan. D genes are given only for firm matches. The size field is filled for only some rows; it gives once, few, many or a size class.

J	size	D	V	DNA	CDR3
TRBJ2-1	once	TRBD2	TRBV6-6	TGTGCCAGCAGTCAACCAACTAGCGGGAGTAAAAATGAGCAGTTCTTC	CASSQPTSGSKNEQFF
TRBJ2-7	-	TRBD2	TRBV7-2	TGTGCCAGCAGCTTAAAAGTCCCGAGCGGGGGGGCCTACGAGCAGTACTTC	CASSLKVPSGGAYEQYF
TRBJ2-1	-	TRBD1	TRBV13	TGTGCCAGCAGCCGCCCGGGACAGGGAAATTACAATGAGCAGTTCTTC	CASSRPGQGNYNEQFF
TRBJ2-5	-	-	TRBV12-5	TGTGCTAGTGGTTTGGCTGACAGGCAAGAGACCCAGTACTTC	CASGLADRQETQYF
TRBJ2-7	-	TRBD2	TRBV5-1	TGCGCCAGCAGCCGGGGACTAGTGAGCTCCTACGAGCAGTACTTC	CASSRGLVSSYEQYF
TRBJ1-2	once	TRBD1	TRBV19	TGTGCCACAACAAACCGCCGGGACAGGGTTTATGGCTACACCTTC	CATTNRRDRVYGYTF
TRBJ2-1	-	TRBD2	TRBV10-3	TGTGCCATCACCGTGGTTAGCGGGAGGAATACTGAGCAGTTCTTC	CAITVVSGRNTEQFF
TRBJ1-1	-	-	TRBV21-1	TGTGCCAGCAGCAAAAACAGGAGTGGGGCTGAAGCTTTCTTT	CASSKNRSGAEAFF
TRBJ2-3	once	TRBD2	TRBV30	TGTGCCTGGAGGGGAGCGGGAGCCGAAGATACGCAGTATTTT	CAWRGAGAEDTQYF
TRBJ1-1	-	-	TRBV11-3	TGTGCCAGCAGAGCGGGGGGGATGAACACTGAAGCTTTCTTT	CASRAGGMNTEAFF
TRBJ2-5	-	TRBD2	TRBV5-1	TGCGCCAGCAGCCCGGCGGCGGGGGGAAGTGAGACCCAGTACTTC	CASSPAAGGSETQYF
TRBJ2-3	-	TRBD2	TRBV7-3	TGTGCCAGCAGCTTAATACGCGGGAGCCCAGATACGCAGTATTTT	CASSLIRGSPDTQYF
TRBJ1-2	-	-	TRBV25-1	TGTGCCAGCAGTGAAGCGGGCTTCTATTATGGCTACACCTTC	CASSEAGFYYGYTF
TRBJ1-5	-	TRBD1	TRBV30	TGTGCCCTTAAAAAAGGGGGACAGGGGAGTCAGCCCCAGCATTTT	CALKKGGQGSQPQHF
TRBJ2-7	-	TRBD1	TRBV10-3	TGTGCCATCACCCCAAGACAGGGTTACGAGCAGTACTTC	CAITPRQGYEQYF
TRBJ2-7	-	-	TRBV18	TGTGCCAGCTCACCGGGACTTCACTACGAGCAGTACTTC	CASSPGLHYEQYF
TRBJ1-2	-	TRBD1	TRBV7-2	TGTGCCAGCAGCTTATCTCCAGGGGGTGGCTACACCTTC	CASSLSPGGGYTF
TRBJ1-1	-	TRBD1	TRBV14	TGTGCCAGCAGCCAAGTCCGGGACAGGGTTCGAGCTTTCTTT	CASSQVRDRVRAFF
TRBJ1-2	-	-	TRBV7-2	TGTGCCAGCAGCCCTTCGACATGGACTAACTATGGCTACACCTTC	CASSPSTWTNYGYTF
TRBJ1-5	-	-	TRBV2	TGTGCCAGCAGTGAAGAGAGGGCGGGGTGGAGCAATCAGCCCCAGCATTTT	CASSEERAGWSNQPQHF
TRBJ1-1	-	TRBD1	TRBV18	TGTGCCAGCTCACGACGACAGGGGCGATGGGACACTGAAGCTTTCTTT	CASSRRQGRWDTEAFF
TRBJ2-2	-	-	TRBV4-3	TGCGCCAGCAGCCAAGAGAGGCCCGGGGAGACCGGGGAGCTGTTTTTT	CASSQERPGETGELFF
TRBJ1-1	-	-	TRBV7-9	TGTGCCAGCAGCTTAGAGGTGCAGGGAAGAACGACTTTCTTT	CASSLEVQGRTTFF
TRBJ2-7	-	TRBD1	TRBV5-1	TGCGCCAGCAGCCCCGGGACAGGGTGGGAGCAGTACTTC	CASSPGTGWEQYF
TRBJ1-2	-	-	TRBV7-2	TGTGCCAGCAGCTTATCCAGGGAGGGGGGCTACACCTTC	CASSLSREGGYTF
TRBJ2-5	-	TRBD1	TRBV5-1	TGCGCCAGCAGACCGATACAGGGGGGAGGAGAGACCCAGTACTTC	CASRPIQGGGETQYF
TRBJ1-1	-	-	TRBV19	TGTGCCAGTAGTAACAGGGAGAACACTGAAGCTTTCTTT	CASSNRENTEAFF
TRBJ2-3	-	-	TRBV6-4	TGTGCCAGCAGCCCAACTACGGGTACGCAGTATTTT	CASSPTTGTQYF
TRBJ1-5	-	-	TRBV28	TGTGCCAGCAGTTTACGTGAGGGCTTAGGCGATCAGCCCCAGCATTTT	CASSLREGLGDQPQHF
TRBJ1-1	once	-	TRBV30	TGTGCCTGGAGGCGGAGGCAAAACCCGAACACTGAAGCTTTCTTT	CAWRRRQNPNTEAFF
TRBJ1-6	-	TRBD1	TRBV30	TGTGCCTGGAGTCATCGCGGGACAGATAATTCCCCCCTCCACTTT	CAWSHRGTDNSPLHF
TRBJ2-2	-	TRBD1	TRBV19	TGTGCCAGTACGGGGACAGTAAACACCGGGGAGCTGTTTTTT	CASTGTVNTGELFF
TRBJ2-3	-	TRBD2	TRBV5-1	TGCGCCAGCAGCTTTAGCGGGAGAGGCACAGATACGCAGTATTTT	CASSFSGRGTDTQYF
TRBJ2-7	once	-	TRBV21-1	TGTGCCAGCAGCAATGACAGGGGTTGGTACGAGCAGTACTTC	CASSNDRGWYEQYF
TRBJ2-1	-	-	TRBV10-3	TGTGCCATCAGTGAGTCGATAGATTACAATGAGCAGTTCTTC	CAISESIDYNEQFF
TRBJ2-3	-	-	TRBV5-1	TGCGCCAGCAGCGAAACCTCAACTAGCACAGATACGCAGTATTTT	CASSETSTSTDTQYF
TRBJ2-7	-	-	TRBV19	TGTGCCAGTAGTGGGCAGGCCTTTCTCTACGAGCAGTACTTC	CASSGQAFLYEQYF
TRBJ2-5	-	-	TRBV7-7	TGTGCCAGCAGTCGAGGGGCAGGGGTCGAGACCCAGTACTTC	CASSRGAGVETQYF
TRBJ2-3	once	-	TRBV19	TGTGCCAGTACTCGGGACATATCCCGCGATACGCAGTATTTT	CASTRDISRDTQYF
TRBJ2-7	-	TRBD2	TRBV5-6	TGTGCCAGCAGCCCCTTCCGGGAGGCGGTCTACGAGCAGTACTTC	CASSPFREAVYEQYF
TRBJ1-1	-	-	TRBV7-2	TGTGCCAGCAGCTTAGGGGGCTCCATACCTCTGCTCGCTTTCTTT	CASSLGGSIPLLAFF
TRBJ1-1	-	-	TRBV19	TGTGCCAGTAGTATCAGGACACTTAACACTGAAGCTTTCTTT	CASSIRTLNTEAFF
TRBJ2-2	-	-	TRBV18	TGTGCCAGCTCACCTACAGGAATGAACACCGGGGAGCTGTTTTTT	CASSPTGMNTGELFF
TRBJ2-3	-	TRBD2	TRBV19	TGTGCCAGTAGTATCAGTACTAGCGGGGGAACAGATACGCAGTATTTT	CASSISTSGGTDTQYF
TRBJ2-7	-	TRBD1	TRBV19	TGTGCCAGTAGTATACAGGGGGCATACGAGCAGTACTTC	CASSIQGAYEQYF
TRBJ2-3	-	TRBD2	TRBV25-1	TGTGCCAGCAGTGAGGGACTAGCGGGGGGCGGGGATACGCAGTATTTT	CASSEGLAGGGDTQYF
TRBJ1-2	few	TRBD1	TRBV19	TGTGCCAGTAGGCCCACGGGACAGGGGAACTATGGCTACACCTTC	CASRPTGQGNYGYTF
TRBJ2-5	-	-	TRBV7-3	TGTGCCAGCAGCTTAACGGGACAACCCTTAGAGACCCAGTACTTC	CASSLTGQPLETQYF
TRBJ2-1	once	TRBD1	TRBV7-2	TGTGCCAGCAGCGCCGACAGGGATCATGAGCAGTTCTTC	CASSADRDHEQFF
TRBJ1-2	-	-	TRBV27	TGTGCCAGCAGTTTTTTAAGGACACGGGCTAACTATGGCTACACCTTC	CASSFLRTRANYGYTF
TRBJ2-7	-	TRBD2	TRBV7-2	TGTGCCAGCAGCTCCTTACTAGCGGCCTACGAGCAGTACTTC	CASSSLLAAYEQYF